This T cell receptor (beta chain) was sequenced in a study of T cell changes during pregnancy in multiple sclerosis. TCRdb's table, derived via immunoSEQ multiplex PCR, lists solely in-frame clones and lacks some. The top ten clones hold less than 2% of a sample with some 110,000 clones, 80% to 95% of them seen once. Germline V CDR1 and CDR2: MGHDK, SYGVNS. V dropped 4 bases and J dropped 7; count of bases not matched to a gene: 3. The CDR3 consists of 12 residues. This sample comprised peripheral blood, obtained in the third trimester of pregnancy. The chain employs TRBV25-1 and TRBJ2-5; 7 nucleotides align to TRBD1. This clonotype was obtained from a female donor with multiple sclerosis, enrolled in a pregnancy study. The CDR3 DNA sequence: TGTGCCAGCAGTGGAGGGGGCGGGACCCAGTACTTC. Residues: CASSGGGGTQYF.